These T cell receptor beta chains were read from a single sample in a study of blood T cell repertoires in COVID-19. Using immunoSEQ multiplex PCR, the repertoire was profiled, and TCRdb retains in-frame clones only, with some absent. The sample consists of 210,000 or so clones, around 81% of them appearing once. Sequencing input: PBMCs or T cells enriched from blood (not recorded which). These receptors were collected from a woman in her 50s with acute COVID-19. Each CDR3 is given with its conserved first and last residue.

CDR3 protein,J gene,V gene
CATPDSGTPSSPLHF,TRBJ1-6,TRBV7-9
CAITPGTGNNEQFF,TRBJ2-1,TRBV10-3
CASSPRAGSTGSGNTIYF,TRBJ1-3,TRBV7-2
CASSLVTSGIQETQYF,TRBJ2-5,TRBV13
CASKIWEESGYTF,TRBJ1-2,TRBV7-9
CASSWQGAYNEQFF,TRBJ2-1,TRBV6-2/TRBV6-3
CASSTTQQDSFLNQPQHF,TRBJ1-5,TRBV19
CASSPGTGSQPQHF,TRBJ1-5,TRBV7-8
CASSVGGDLGPQHF,TRBJ1-5,TRBV9
CASSVGQGLWDYTEAFF,TRBJ1-1,TRBV9
CASSPAYTSSFYEQYF,TRBJ2-7,TRBV7-3
CAISDGLAGPRSYEQYF,TRBJ2-7,TRBV10-3